These 22 T cell receptor beta chains originate from one sample sequenced in a study of CD8+ T cells in alopecia areata. RNA, once extracted, was reverse transcribed into cDNA for use as the sequencing template. The table came from immunoSEQ multiplex PCR; TCRdb's copy has only in-frame clones and leaves some out. Here the sample spans approximately 140,000 clones, more than 75% being singletons. The sequencing here drew on CD8+ T cells sorted from blood, taken at week 0. These receptors came from a human donor with alopecia areata.

This chain links TRBV5-1 with TRBJ2-3; a weak D match, TRBD1 (6 bases). V lost 2 bases to trimming and J lost 2 bases, with 15 bases between them. This CDR3 comprises 16 residues. Germline CDR1 SGHRS, CDR2 YFSETQ. CDR3 sequence (DNA): TGCGCCAGCAGCTTAGGGACATTCCTAGACACAGATACGCAGTATTTT. Translation gives CASSLGTFLDTDTQYF.

The chain uses TRBV19 and TRBJ2-1, with D maybe TRBD2 (6 bases). Trimming took 6 bases from V and 0 from J, leaving 18 bases between them. The CDR3 sequence is 17 residues long. Per the germline V gene, CDR1 is LNHDA and CDR2 is SQIVND (reference sequence). The CDR3 is CASSMRPGRGSYNEQFF. The CDR3 region has the DNA TGTGCCAGTAGCATGCGTCCGGGGCGGGGCTCCTACAATGAGCAGTTCTTC.

This chain joins TRBV10-3 and TRBJ2-7, with TRBD1 as a possible D gene (6 bases). Germline CDR1 reads ENHRY; CDR2 reads SYGVKD. The CDR3 runs to 15 residues. V lost 3 bases and J 2 bases, leaving 14 bases between the germline ends. The CDR3 DNA is TGTGCCATCAGTGACGGGCAGGGGTCTCCCTACGAGCAGTACTTC. This gives the protein CAISDGQGSPYEQYF.

In its sample, this clone was seen once. V is TRBV10-3 and J is TRBJ2-7; D call uncertain. From germline, CDR1 is ENHRY and CDR2 SYGVKD. Trimming stripped 11 bases from V and 0 bases from J, with 14 bases between. The CDR3 contains 13 residues. The CDR3 DNA reads as TGTGCCGTGCTGCACGAGAGCTCCTACGAGCAGTACTTC. Translation gives CAVLHESSYEQYF.

The rearrangement joins TRBV27 to TRBJ2-1; the match to TRBD1 covers 12 bases. With 4 bases clipped from V and 9 bases from J, the junction kept 4 bases outside the gene matches. Germline CDR1 reads MNHEY; CDR2 reads SMNVEV (reference sequence). This CDR3 region has 14 residues. The CDR3 sequence: CASSSGTGGSEQFF. CDR3 DNA sequence: TGTGCCAGCAGTTCCGGGACAGGGGGCAGTGAGCAGTTCTTC.

This rearrangement joins TRBV5-4 to TRBJ2-1; D unclear. Germline assignment: CDR1 SGHNT and CDR2 YYREEE (reference sequence). The CDR3 is made up of 12 amino acids. V was cut by 0 bases and J by 7 bases, with 5 bases left in between. The CDR3: CASSLVENEQFF. The CDR3 nucleotides are TGTGCCAGCAGCTTGGTCGAGAATGAGCAGTTCTTC.

The table lists this clone with a count of one. V gene TRBV11-2 combines with J gene TRBJ2-2, with D possibly being TRBD1 (5 bases). Trimming took 5 bases from V and 2 from J, leaving 15 bases between them. Germline values: CDR1 SGHAT, CDR2 FQNNGV. The CDR3 runs to 16 residues. CDR3 loop: CASSGRQSSNTGELFF. DNA of the CDR3: TGTGCCAGCAGCGGCCGACAGTCTTCTAACACCGGGGAGCTGTTTTTT.

This chain joins TRBV7-2 and TRBJ2-7, with D possibly being TRBD1 (6 bases). V lost 5 bases and J 4 bases, leaving 18 bases between the germline ends. The CDR3 consists of 15 residues. Germline CDR1 is SGHTA and CDR2 is FQGNSA. CDR3 coding DNA: TGTGCCAGCAGCGCCCCAGGGGCCCAACCTTACGAGCAGTACTTC. Its translation: CASSAPGAQPYEQYF.

The rearrangement joins TRBV10-3 to TRBJ2-1, with 9 nucleotides matching TRBD2. V was clipped by 3 bases and J by 4 bases; unmatched bases: 7. Germline CDR1 reads ENHRY; CDR2 reads SYGVKD. The CDR3 has 16 amino acids. Written as DNA, the CDR3 is TGTGCCATCAGTGACTTAGGGACTAGCCTTTACAATGAGCAGTTCTTC. Translated: CAISDLGTSLYNEQFF.

Only one count was recorded for this clone. J is TRBJ1-2 and V is TRBV5-1; 7 bases align to TRBD1. The V gene's germline CDR1 is SGHRS and CDR2 YFSETQ. Losses at the gene ends were 7 bases for V and 4 bases for J; bases not matched to a gene: 13. CDR3 length: 15 amino acids. The CDR3 DNA reads TGCGCCAGCCCCTTCAGGGGGGGGGCAGCCTATGGCTACACCTTC. It is translated as CASPFRGGAAYGYTF.

This rearrangement joins TRBV6-5 to TRBJ2-3, with 8 bases fitting TRBD2. CDR3 size: 15 residues. J gave up 2 bases and V 8 bases, and 9 bases lay outside the gene matches. Per germline, CDR1 MNHEY and CDR2 SVGAGI. CDR3 residues: CASCRVAGLTDTQYF. The DNA for the CDR3 is TGTGCCAGCTGTCGGGTAGCGGGACTCACAGATACGCAGTATTTT.

The rearrangement links TRBV11-2 to TRBJ2-6; maybe TRBD2 (5 bases). Germline V gene sequence: CDR1 SGHAT, CDR2 FQNNGV. The CDR3 extends over 16 amino acids. Between the trimmed V and J ends, which lost 4 bases and 5 bases, there was a span of 15 bases. CDR3 amino acids: CASSSIREGRANVLTF. The CDR3 DNA reads TGTGCCAGCAGCTCCATCCGGGAAGGGAGGGCCAACGTCCTGACTTTC. The variable domain in full, with the rest retrieved from reference TRBV11-2 and TRBJ2-6, is EAGVAQSPRYKIIEKRQSVAFWCNPISGHATLYWYQQILGQGPKLLIQFQNNGVVDDSQLPKDRFSAERLKGVDSTLKIQPAKLEDSAVYLCASSSIREGRANVLTFGAGSRLTVL.

The gene calls are TRBV23-1 and TRBJ2-1, with 7 bases identical to TRBD2. TRBV23-1 is sorted into the ORF group, with uncertain function. This CDR3 has 18 amino acids. V lost 0 bases and J lost 0; bases outside the gene matches: 8. The CDR3 nucleotides read TGCGCCAGCAGTCAATCTTGGGAGGGATGCGACTCCTACAATGAGCAGTTCTTC. Translation gives CASSQSWEGCDSYNEQFF.

The rearrangement links TRBV13 to TRBJ2-7, with 9 bases that match TRBD1. Per germline, CDR1 PRHDT and CDR2 FYEKMQ (reference sequence). J was trimmed by 3 bases and V by 5 bases; bases with no gene match: 8. The CDR3 is 15 amino acids. CDR3 sequence: CASSISGTGIYEQYF. The CDR3, as DNA: TGTGCCAGCAGCATCTCCGGGACAGGGATCTACGAGCAGTACTTC.

The V call is TRBV5-6, the J call TRBJ1-1; D unclear. The CDR3 consists of 13 residues. The germline V and J ends were trimmed by 0 bases and 0 bases, with 3 bases remaining between them. Germline assignment: CDR1 SGHDT and CDR2 YYEEEE. CDR3 sequence reads: CASSLGLNTEAFF. CDR3 in DNA: TGTGCCAGCAGCTTGGGGCTGAACACTGAAGCTTTCTTT.

The chain carries TRBV5-1 and TRBJ2-7; D may be TRBD1 (5 bases). Trimming removed 1 base at V and 5 bases at J, with 16 bases between. CDR3 length: 15 amino acids. The germline V gene has CDR1 SGHRS and CDR2 YFSETQ. Here the CDR3 reads CASSLSGQGVDEQYF. The DNA for the CDR3 is TGCGCCAGCAGCTTGTCGGGCCAGGGCGTAGACGAGCAGTACTTC.

This clone was detected a few times. The V gene is TRBV27, the J gene TRBJ2-7; no firm D call. V was pared by 2 bases and J by 5 bases, with 16 bases between. CDR3 length: 15 amino acids. Germline V gene lookup returns CDR1 MNHEY and CDR2 SMNVEV (reference sequence). The CDR3 nucleotides read TGTGCCAGCAGTTTACTGGAAGGCCGGATACACGAGCAGTACTTC. Translating gives CASSLLEGRIHEQYF.

The V call is TRBV4-1, the J call TRBJ2-7; TRBD2 matches at 7 bases. The CDR3 is 15 amino acids. Trimming cost V 1 base and J 4 bases; bases outside gene matches: 7. CDR1 MGHRA and CDR2 YSYEKL come from the germline V gene. The chain's CDR3 is CASSQVIAGRYEQYF. For the CDR3, the DNA is TGCGCCAGCAGCCAAGTCATAGCGGGCCGTTACGAGCAGTACTTC.

V and J are TRBV19 and TRBJ1-1, with 7 bases aligning to TRBD1. The CDR3 covers 14 residues. Per the germline V gene, CDR1 is LNHDA and CDR2 is SQIVND (reference sequence). The J segment lost 0 bases and the V segment lost 7 bases, leaving 5 bases of the junction unmatched. CDR3: CASTGQTMNTEAFF. CDR3 bases: TGTGCCAGTACGGGACAGACCATGAACACTGAAGCTTTCTTT.

The CDR3 DNA is TGTGCCAGCAGTGAAGATGGGACAGGGATCTACGAGCAGTACTTC. It specifies CASSEDGTGIYEQYF. The chain couples TRBV6-1 to TRBJ2-7, with 9 nucleotides matching TRBD1. J gave up 3 bases and V 1 base, and 4 bases lay outside the gene matches. CDR3 size: 15 residues. Germline V lookup: CDR1 MNHNS, CDR2 SASEGT.

The CDR3 protein is CASSQDPLLAVQYNEQFF. The CDR3 nucleotides read TGTGCCAGCAGCCAAGATCCCCTGCTAGCGGTCCAATACAATGAGCAGTTCTTC. The V and J genes are TRBV4-2 and TRBJ2-1, with TRBD2 matching 7 bases. V trimming: 0 bases; J trimming: 4 bases; junction bases outside the gene matches: 12. The CDR3 is 18 residues long. Germline CDR1 LGHNA, CDR2 YNFKEQ.

Remarks on this clone: This sample includes further DNA sequences coding for the same CDR3. J is TRBJ2-7 and V is TRBV9, with D possibly matching TRBD2 (7 bases). Germline-derived CDR1 and CDR2 are SGDLS and YYNGEE. The CDR3 is 14 amino acids. V was trimmed by 2 bases and J by 1 base, leaving 10 bases between them. In DNA form, the CDR3 reads TGTGCCAGCAGCGTTGCGGGGGCGTCCTACGAGCAGTACTTC. The encoded protein is CASSVAGASYEQYF. Combining the CDR3 with reference TRBV9 and TRBJ2-7 gives the whole variable domain DSGVTQTPKHLITATGQRVTLRCSPRSGDLSVYWYQQSLDQGLQFLIQYYNGEERAKGNILERFSAQQFPDLHSELNLSSLELGDSALYFCASSVAGASYEQYFGPGTRLTVT.